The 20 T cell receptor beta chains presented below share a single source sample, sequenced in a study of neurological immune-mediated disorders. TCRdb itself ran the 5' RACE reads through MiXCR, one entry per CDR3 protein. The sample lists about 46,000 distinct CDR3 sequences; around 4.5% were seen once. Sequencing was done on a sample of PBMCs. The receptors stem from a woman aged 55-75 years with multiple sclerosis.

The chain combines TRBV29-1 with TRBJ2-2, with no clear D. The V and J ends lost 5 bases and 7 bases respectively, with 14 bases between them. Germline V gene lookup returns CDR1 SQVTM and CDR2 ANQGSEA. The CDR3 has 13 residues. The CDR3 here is CSVHHGNGGELFF. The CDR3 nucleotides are TGCAGCGTTCACCACGGCAATGGCGGGGAGCTGTTTTTT.

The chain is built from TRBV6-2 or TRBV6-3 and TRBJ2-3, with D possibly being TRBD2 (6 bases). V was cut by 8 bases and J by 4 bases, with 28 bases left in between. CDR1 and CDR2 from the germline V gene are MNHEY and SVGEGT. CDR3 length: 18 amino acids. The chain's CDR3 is CASAPQYGAGRGPDTQYF. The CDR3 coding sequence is TGTGCCAGCGCGCCACAATACGGGGCGGGGAGAGGACCAGATACGCAGTATTTT.

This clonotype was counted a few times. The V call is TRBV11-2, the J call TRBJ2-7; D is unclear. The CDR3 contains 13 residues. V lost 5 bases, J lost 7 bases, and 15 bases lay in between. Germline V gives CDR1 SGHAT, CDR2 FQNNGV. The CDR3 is CASSPTDGREQYV. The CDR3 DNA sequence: TGTGCCAGCAGCCCGACGGACGGTAGGGAGCAGTACGTC.

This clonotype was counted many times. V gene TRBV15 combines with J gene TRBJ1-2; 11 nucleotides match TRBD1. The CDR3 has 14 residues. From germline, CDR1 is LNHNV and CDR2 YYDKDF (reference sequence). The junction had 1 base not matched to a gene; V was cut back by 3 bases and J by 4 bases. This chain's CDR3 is CATSRGTGGYGYTF. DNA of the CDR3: TGTGCCACCAGCAGGGGGACAGGGGGCTATGGCTACACCTTC.

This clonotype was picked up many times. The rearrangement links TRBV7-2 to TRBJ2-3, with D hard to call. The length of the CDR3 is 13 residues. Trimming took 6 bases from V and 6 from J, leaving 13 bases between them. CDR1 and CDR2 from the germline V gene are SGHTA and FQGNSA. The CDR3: CASRAMAGDTQYF. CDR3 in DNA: TGTGCCAGCAGGGCCATGGCTGGGGATACGCAGTATTTT.

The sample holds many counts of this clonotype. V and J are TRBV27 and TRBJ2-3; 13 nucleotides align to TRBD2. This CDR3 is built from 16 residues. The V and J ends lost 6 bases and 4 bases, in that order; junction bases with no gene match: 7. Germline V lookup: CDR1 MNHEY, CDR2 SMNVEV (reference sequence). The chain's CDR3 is CASSDRTSGSADTQYF. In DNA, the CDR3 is TGTGCCAGCAGCGATAGGACTAGCGGGAGTGCAGATACGCAGTATTTT.

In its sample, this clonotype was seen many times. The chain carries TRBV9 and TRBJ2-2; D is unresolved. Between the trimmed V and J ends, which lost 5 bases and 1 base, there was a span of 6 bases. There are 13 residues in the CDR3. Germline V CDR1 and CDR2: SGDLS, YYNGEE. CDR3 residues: CASRTGNTGELFF. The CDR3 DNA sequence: TGTGCCAGCAGGACTGGGAACACCGGGGAGCTGTTTTTT. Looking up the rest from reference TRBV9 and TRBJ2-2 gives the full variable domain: DSGVTQTPKHLITATGQRVTLRCSPRSGDLSVYWYQQSLDQGLQFLIQYYNGEERAKGNILERFSAQQFPDLHSELNLSSLELGDSALYFCASRTGNTGELFFGEGSRLTVL.

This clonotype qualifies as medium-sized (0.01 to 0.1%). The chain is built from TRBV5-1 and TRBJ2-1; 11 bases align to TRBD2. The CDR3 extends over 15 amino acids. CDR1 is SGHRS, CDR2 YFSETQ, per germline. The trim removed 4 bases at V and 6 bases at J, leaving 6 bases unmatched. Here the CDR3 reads CASSQLAGVGNEQFF. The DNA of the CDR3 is TGCGCCAGCAGCCAACTAGCGGGGGTCGGCAATGAGCAGTTCTTC.

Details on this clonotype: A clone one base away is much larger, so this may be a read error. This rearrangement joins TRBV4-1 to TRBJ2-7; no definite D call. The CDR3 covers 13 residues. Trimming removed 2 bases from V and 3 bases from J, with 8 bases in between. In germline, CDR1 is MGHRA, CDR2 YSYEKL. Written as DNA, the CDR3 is TGCGCCAGCAGCCAATTGGACCTCTACGAGCAGTACTTC. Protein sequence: CASSQLDLYEQYF.

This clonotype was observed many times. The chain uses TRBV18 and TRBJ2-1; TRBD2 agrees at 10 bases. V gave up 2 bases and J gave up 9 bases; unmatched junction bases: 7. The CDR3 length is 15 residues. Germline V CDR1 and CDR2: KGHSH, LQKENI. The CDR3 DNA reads TGTGCCAGCTCACCAGTGCTAGCGGGAGCGGGTGAGCAGTTCTTC. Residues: CASSPVLAGAGEQFF.

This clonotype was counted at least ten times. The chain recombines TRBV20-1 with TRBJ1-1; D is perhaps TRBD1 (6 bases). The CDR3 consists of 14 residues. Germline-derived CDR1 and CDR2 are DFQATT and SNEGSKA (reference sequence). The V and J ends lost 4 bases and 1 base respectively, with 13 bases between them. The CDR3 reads CSATRTEPNTEAFF. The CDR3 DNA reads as TGCAGTGCTACCCGGACAGAGCCGAACACTGAAGCTTTCTTT.

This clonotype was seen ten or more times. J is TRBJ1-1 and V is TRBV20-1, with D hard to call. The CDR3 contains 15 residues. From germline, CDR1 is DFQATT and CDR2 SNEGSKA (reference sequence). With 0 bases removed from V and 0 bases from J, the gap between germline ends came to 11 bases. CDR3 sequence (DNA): TGCAGTGCTAGAGATGGGGTAGGATTGAACACTGAAGCTTTCTTT. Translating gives CSARDGVGLNTEAFF.

DNA of the CDR3: TGTGCCATCAGTGACTCATTCCCCTCCTACAATGAGCAGTTCTTC. Amino acid sequence: CAISDSFPSYNEQFF. The chain links TRBV10-3 to TRBJ2-1; D ambiguous. The germline CDR1 and CDR2 sequences are ENHRY and SYGVKD. V lost 3 bases and J lost 0, with 9 bases in between. This CDR3 comprises 15 residues.

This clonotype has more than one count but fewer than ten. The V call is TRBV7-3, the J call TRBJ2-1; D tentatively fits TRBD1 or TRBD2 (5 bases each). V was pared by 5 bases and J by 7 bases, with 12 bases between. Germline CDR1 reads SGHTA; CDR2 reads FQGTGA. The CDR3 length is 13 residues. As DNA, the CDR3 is TGTGCCAGCAGCCAAACTGGGGGTAATGAGCAGTTCTTC. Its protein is CASSQTGGNEQFF.

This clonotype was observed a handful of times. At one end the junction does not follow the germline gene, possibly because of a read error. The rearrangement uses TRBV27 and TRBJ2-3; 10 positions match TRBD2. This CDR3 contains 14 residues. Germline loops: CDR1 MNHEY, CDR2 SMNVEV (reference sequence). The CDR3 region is CASKSGREGDTKYF. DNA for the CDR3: TGTGCCAGCAAAAGCGGGAGGGAGGGAGATACGAAGTATTTT.

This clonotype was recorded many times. CDR3 sequence: CSAPGASPGYEQYF. Written as DNA, the CDR3 is TGCAGTGCTCCTGGGGCTAGCCCTGGCTACGAGCAGTACTTC. The V and J genes are TRBV20-1 and TRBJ2-7; D may match TRBD1 or TRBD2 (5 bases each). V was pared by 5 bases and J by 3 bases, with 17 bases between. The CDR3 is 14 residues long. Germline CDR1 reads DFQATT; CDR2 reads SNEGSKA (reference sequence).

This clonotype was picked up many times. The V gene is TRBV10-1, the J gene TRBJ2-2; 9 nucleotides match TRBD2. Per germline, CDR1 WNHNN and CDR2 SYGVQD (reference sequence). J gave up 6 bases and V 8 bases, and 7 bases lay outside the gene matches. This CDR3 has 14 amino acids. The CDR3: CASGTGTSPGELFF. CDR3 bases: TGCGCCAGCGGGACCGGGACTAGCCCCGGGGAGCTGTTTTTT.

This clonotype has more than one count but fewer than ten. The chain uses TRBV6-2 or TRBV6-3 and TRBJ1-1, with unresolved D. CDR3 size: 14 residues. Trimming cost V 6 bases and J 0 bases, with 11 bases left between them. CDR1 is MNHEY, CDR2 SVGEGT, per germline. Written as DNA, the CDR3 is TGTGCCAGCAGCGACGGAAAGCTGAACACTGAAGCTTTCTTT. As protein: CASSDGKLNTEAFF.

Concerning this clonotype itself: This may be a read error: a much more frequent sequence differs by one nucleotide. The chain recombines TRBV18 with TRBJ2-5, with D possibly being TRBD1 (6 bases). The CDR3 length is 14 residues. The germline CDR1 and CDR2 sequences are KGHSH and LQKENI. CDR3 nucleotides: TGTGCCAGCTTACCATACGGGACACAAGAGACCCAGTACTTC. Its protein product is CASLPYGTQETQYF.

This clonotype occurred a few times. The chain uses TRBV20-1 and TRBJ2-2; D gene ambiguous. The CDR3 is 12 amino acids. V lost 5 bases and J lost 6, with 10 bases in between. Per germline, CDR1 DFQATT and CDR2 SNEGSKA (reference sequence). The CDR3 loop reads CSARHSPGELFF. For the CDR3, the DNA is TGCAGTGCTCGTCACAGCCCCGGGGAGCTGTTTTTT.